The 26 T cell receptor beta chains reported below all come from one sample, sequenced in a study of OX40 agonist ivuxolimab in advanced cancers. The protocol was immunoSEQ multiplex PCR, while the TCRdb copy is restricted to in-frame clones and leaves out a portion. The data show some 43,000 clones, about 93% seen once. The material was CD4+ or CD8+ T cells sorted from blood, obtained in a trial of the OX40 agonist ivuxolimab. These receptors all stem from an adult with an advanced solid tumor such as melanoma, head and neck, liver or kidney cancer.

This chain uses TRBV28 with TRBJ2-1; D is ambiguous. Looked up from germline, CDR1 is MDHEN and CDR2 is SYDVKM. The CDR3 length is 12 residues. Trimming cost V 7 bases and J 4 bases, with 8 bases left between them. CDR3 coding DNA: TGTGCCAGCATTGATATATACAATGAGCAGTTCTTC. It is translated as CASIDIYNEQFF.

The V gene is TRBV27, the J gene TRBJ2-5, with 7 bases lining up with TRBD2. CDR3 length equals 14 residues. V shed 3 bases and J 7 bases; nucleotides not matched to a gene: 8. Per germline, CDR1 MNHEY and CDR2 SMNVEV (reference sequence). The CDR3 DNA is TGTGCCAGCAGTTTGGACCAACCGGGAGGGACCCAGTACTTC. Translation: CASSLDQPGGTQYF.

The chain couples TRBV13 to TRBJ2-1; 7 positions agree with TRBD2. CDR3 length equals 14 residues. After removal of 2 bases from V and 2 bases from J, the junction contained 0 bases not matched to a gene. From germline, CDR1 is PRHDT and CDR2 FYEKMQ (reference sequence). The CDR3 is CASSLTSAYNEQFF. CDR3 in DNA: TGTGCCAGCAGCTTAACTAGCGCCTACAATGAGCAGTTCTTC.

The CDR3 DNA reads TGTGCCAGCAGCCCCGGACTAGCGGGAATGAATGAGCAGTTCTTC. Residues: CASSPGLAGMNEQFF. The chain combines TRBV13 with TRBJ2-1, with 12 nucleotides matching TRBD2. The CDR3 runs 15 residues. V lost 5 bases, J lost 7 bases, and 6 bases stayed unmatched. Germline V gives CDR1 PRHDT, CDR2 FYEKMQ (reference sequence).

V usage is TRBV5-5 and J usage is TRBJ1-4; D may be TRBD1 (5 bases). Trimming stripped 4 bases from V and 6 bases from J, with 13 bases between. The germline gives CDR1 SGHKS, CDR2 YYEKEE (reference sequence). CDR3 length: 14 residues. The DNA of the CDR3 is TGTGCCAGCAGCCCGGGGGGAATTCATGAAAAACTGTTTTTT. Protein sequence: CASSPGGIHEKLFF.

This clone was picked up one time. The J gene is TRBJ2-7, the V gene TRBV7-6, with D possibly TRBD2 on 5 matching bases. The CDR3 is 13 amino acids. Germline CDR1 and CDR2: SGHVS and FNYEAQ. V lost 2 bases, J lost 5 bases, and 10 bases lay in between. The CDR3 loop is CASSLNGLNEQYF. The DNA for the CDR3 is TGTGCCAGCAGCTTAAATGGACTCAACGAGCAGTACTTC.

This clone is medium-sized in the sample. The V call is TRBV4-3, the J call TRBJ1-1, with D perhaps matching TRBD1 (6 bases). The CDR3 is 14 residues long. The germline gives CDR1 LGHNA, CDR2 YSLEER. V was cut by 2 bases and J by 2 bases, with 9 bases left in between. CDR3 coding DNA: TGCGCCAGCAGCCAATCAGGGGATAACACTGAAGCTTTCTTT. Residues: CASSQSGDNTEAFF.

V gene TRBV9 combines with J gene TRBJ2-3, with D maybe TRBD2 (5 bases). This CDR3 is 15 amino acids long. Trimming stripped 3 bases from V and 0 bases from J, with 11 bases between. Germline values: CDR1 SGDLS, CDR2 YYNGEE. The CDR3 reads CASSDLSASTDTQYF. As DNA, the CDR3 is TGTGCCAGCAGCGACCTTAGCGCTAGCACAGATACGCAGTATTTT.

The chain links TRBV13 to TRBJ1-1; no clear D. Trimming pared 5 bases from V and 0 bases from J, leaving 4 bases between. Germline V gene sequence: CDR1 PRHDT, CDR2 FYEKMQ (reference sequence). This CDR3 contains 12 residues. CDR3 in DNA: TGTGCCAGCAGCCGGGTGAACACTGAAGCTTTCTTT. Protein: CASSRVNTEAFF.

The chain employs TRBV7-8 and TRBJ1-5; D not resolved. V shed 2 bases and J shed 0 bases, with 11 bases lying between them. Germline loops: CDR1 SGHVS, CDR2 FQNEAQ. This CDR3 is 16 amino acids long. The CDR3 spells CASSLFSPLSNQPQHF. In DNA, the CDR3 is TGTGCCAGCAGCTTATTTTCGCCACTTAGCAATCAGCCCCAGCATTTT.

The rearrangement uses TRBV11-2 and TRBJ1-3, with unresolved D. The CDR3 loop spans 15 amino acids. Trimming took off 1 base at V and 1 base at J, with 8 bases between the two ends. The V gene's germline CDR1 is SGHAT and CDR2 FQNNGV. The CDR3 DNA reads as TGTGCCAGCAGCTTAGTTTCGGGATCTGGAAACACCATATATTTT. Translation gives CASSLVSGSGNTIYF.

The chain couples TRBV9 to TRBJ2-3, with D hard to call. V lost 3 bases and J 4 bases, leaving 15 bases between the germline ends. This CDR3 comprises 15 residues. Germline CDR1 and CDR2: SGDLS and YYNGEE. The CDR3 DNA is TGTGCCAGCAGCGGCGACGGGCTTCCCCCAGATACGCAGTATTTT. Its translation: CASSGDGLPPDTQYF.

V usage is TRBV10-3 and J usage is TRBJ2-7; D is unresolved. This CDR3 is built from 13 residues. The V end was cut by 11 bases, the J end by 4 bases, with 18 bases between. Germline lookup yields CDR1 ENHRY and CDR2 SYGVKD. CDR3 in amino acids: CASTRTPVYEQYF. The CDR3 nucleotides are TGTGCCTCCACGAGGACGCCGGTTTACGAGCAGTACTTC.

The chain couples TRBV14 to TRBJ1-1, with a possible D match to TRBD1 (6 bases). Germline loops: CDR1 SGHDN, CDR2 FVKESK. This CDR3 contains 16 residues. V lost 7 bases to trimming and J lost 1 base, with 19 bases between them. The CDR3: CASNQGQGKRNTEAFF. The DNA of the CDR3 is TGTGCCAGCAACCAGGGGCAGGGCAAGCGGAACACTGAAGCTTTCTTT.

V usage is TRBV6-5 and J usage is TRBJ1-1; D is ambiguous. Germline CDR1 MNHEY, CDR2 SVGAGI. Trimming left V 6 bases short and J 1 base short, with 9 bases between. CDR3 size: 13 residues. CDR3 sequence reads: CASRVGRNTEAFF. The CDR3 DNA sequence: TGTGCCAGCAGAGTAGGGAGGAACACTGAAGCTTTCTTT.

This chain links TRBV29-1 with TRBJ2-1; 8 bases align to TRBD2. The CDR3 runs 15 residues. Germline lookup yields CDR1 SQVTM and CDR2 ANQGSEA. J lost 0 bases, V lost 6 bases, and 7 bases had no gene match. CDR3 coding DNA: TGCAGCGTAGCCAGCGGGAGAAACTCCTACAATGAGCAGTTCTTC. It yields the protein CSVASGRNSYNEQFF.

CDR3 loop: CASSLRGNTGELFF. As DNA, the CDR3 is TGTGCCAGCAGCCTCAGGGGAAACACCGGGGAGCTGTTTTTT. The J gene is TRBJ2-2, the V gene TRBV7-2, with TRBD1 as a possible D gene (6 bases). Germline assignment: CDR1 SGHTA and CDR2 FQGNSA. The CDR3 length is 14 residues. Trimming removed 5 bases from V and 2 bases from J, with 9 bases in between.

This rearrangement joins TRBV7-9 to TRBJ2-7, with D possibly matching TRBD1 (5 bases). Germline V gene data show CDR1 as SEHNR and CDR2 as FQNEAQ (reference sequence). Trimming removed 5 bases from V and 5 bases from J, with 13 bases in between. The CDR3 loop spans 13 amino acids. CDR3 DNA sequence: TGTGCCAGCAGCGAGGCCAGGGATCACGAGCAGTACTTC. Protein product: CASSEARDHEQYF. Together with reference TRBV7-9 and TRBJ2-7, the CDR3 gives the full variable domain: DTGVSQNPRHKITKRGQNVTFRCDPISEHNRLYWYRQTLGQGPEFLTYFQNEAQLEKSRLLSDRFSAERPKGSFSTLEIQRTEQGDSAMYLCASSEARDHEQYFGPGTRLTVT.

The V gene is TRBV4-3, the J gene TRBJ2-7; D not resolved. V lost 1 base and J 1 base, leaving 11 bases between the germline ends. Germline V gene data show CDR1 as LGHNA and CDR2 as YSLEER. The CDR3 runs 15 residues. The DNA for the CDR3 is TGCGCCAGCAGCCAAGTCCGAACTATTTCCTACGAGCAGTACTTC. Translating gives CASSQVRTISYEQYF.

CDR3 in DNA: TGTGCCACCAGCAGAGATGGGGGTAACGACTATGGCTACACCTTC. This codes for CATSRDGGNDYGYTF. The chain employs TRBV15 and TRBJ1-2; TRBD1 is a possible D gene (5 bases). The ends were cut back, 0 bases at V and 3 bases at J, with 11 bases in the middle. This CDR3 comprises 15 residues. Per the germline V gene, CDR1 is LNHNV and CDR2 is YYDKDF (reference sequence).

This chain links TRBV7-2 with TRBJ1-2; perhaps TRBD1 as D (5 bases). The CDR3 sequence is 17 residues long. With 2 bases removed from V and 1 base from J, the gap between germline ends came to 17 bases. Germline loops: CDR1 SGHTA, CDR2 FQGNSA. The CDR3 here is CASSLPPGPIFNYGYTF. The CDR3 region has the DNA TGTGCCAGCAGCTTACCCCCAGGGCCAATTTTTAACTATGGCTACACCTTC.

This rearrangement joins TRBV20-1 to TRBJ2-7, with TRBD1 as a possible D gene (6 bases). The CDR3 length is 11 residues. Trimming removed 1 base at V and 6 bases at J, with 7 bases between. Germline V gene lookup returns CDR1 DFQATT and CDR2 SNEGSKA (reference sequence). CDR3 DNA: TGCAGTGCTAGAGGGACAGTCGAGCAGTACTTC. Residues: CSARGTVEQYF.

This clone is a singleton in its sample. This chain connects TRBV19 to TRBJ2-1; D is unresolved. The V end lost 0 bases, the J end lost 0 bases, and 6 bases lay between the germline ends. Germline loops: CDR1 LNHDA, CDR2 SQIVND (reference sequence). This CDR3 comprises 15 residues. CDR3 bases: TGTGCCAGTAGTATAGACGGATACTCCTACAATGAGCAGTTCTTC. It encodes CASSIDGYSYNEQFF.

In nucleotides, the CDR3 is TGTGCCAGCAGCGGACCGACAGGGGGAGGCTACACCTTC. Its protein product is CASSGPTGGGYTF. The chain combines TRBV5-4 with TRBJ1-2, with 9 bases lining up with TRBD1. The CDR3 covers 13 residues. Trimming removed 4 bases from V and 8 bases from J; junction bases left unmatched: 6. The germline CDR1 and CDR2 sequences are SGHNT and YYREEE (reference sequence). Full variable domain (outside the CDR3, taken from reference TRBV5-4 and TRBJ1-2): ETGVTQSPTHLIKTRGQQVTLRCSSQSGHNTVSWYQQALGQGPQFIFQYYREEENGRGNFPPRFSGLQFPNYSSELNVNALELDDSALYLCASSGPTGGGYTFGSGTRLTVV.

V is TRBV7-9 and J is TRBJ1-4, with D perhaps matching TRBD1 (5 bases). There are 15 residues in the CDR3. Germline assignment: CDR1 SEHNR and CDR2 FQNEAQ (reference sequence). V lost 1 base and J lost 0, with 6 bases in between. The DNA for the CDR3 is TGTGCCAGCAGCTTAGGGGGGTCAACTAATGAAAAACTGTTTTTT. This encodes CASSLGGSTNEKLFF.

This rearrangement joins TRBV29-1 to TRBJ1-2; maybe TRBD1 (5 bases). The germline CDR1 and CDR2 sequences are SQVTM and ANQGSEA. V was clipped by 2 bases and J by 11 bases, with 18 bases between them. The CDR3 runs 13 residues. The CDR3: CSVEPRDSREYTF. CDR3 coding DNA: TGCAGCGTTGAACCCCGGGACTCCCGGGAGTACACCTTC.